The 19 T cell receptor beta chains below all came from one sample that was sequenced in a study of cytotoxic CD8 clonotypes in ibrutinib-treated CLL. Generated by immunoSEQ multiplex PCR, the TCRdb table keeps only in-frame clones and is missing some. The repertoire holds roughly 54,000 clones, 45% to 60% seen once, with less than 30% in the top ten. This specimen was PBMCs, taken after 24 months of ibrutinib treatment. Receptor source: a human donor with chronic lymphocytic leukemia.

This clone has only a few counts. The same CDR3 is also encoded by other DNA sequences in this sample. The genes are TRBV5-1 and TRBJ2-3, with 8 bases identical to TRBD2. The CDR3 extends over 16 amino acids. After removal of 0 bases from V and 1 base from J, the junction contained 4 bases not matched to a gene. Germline lookup yields CDR1 SGHRS and CDR2 YFSETQ. As DNA, the CDR3 is TGCGCCAGCAGCTTGGATAGCGGGGCTGGCACAGATACGCAGTATTTT. Translated, it gives CASSLDSGAGTDTQYF.

The rearrangement links TRBV6-5 to TRBJ2-3, with TRBD2 matching over 12 bases. Germline trimming cut 4 bases from V and 2 bases from J; bases unmatched to any gene: 4. The CDR3 runs to 16 residues. Germline values: CDR1 MNHEY, CDR2 SVGAGI. The CDR3 bases are TGTGCCAGCAGTTTACTAGCGGGGGGAAACACAGATACGCAGTATTTT. This gives the protein CASSLLAGGNTDTQYF.

This chain joins TRBV11-3 and TRBJ1-1; D gene unclear. Germline CDR1 SGHNT, CDR2 YENEEA. The V end lost 5 bases, the J end lost 5 bases, and 15 bases lay between the germline ends. The CDR3 spans 14 residues. The CDR3 spells CASSQQAVGTEAFF. CDR3 nucleotide sequence: TGTGCCAGCAGCCAGCAGGCAGTTGGGACTGAAGCTTTCTTT.

The J gene is TRBJ1-2, the V gene TRBV12-5; D is unclear. Germline lookup yields CDR1 LGHNT and CDR2 FRNRAP. Trimming cost V 0 bases and J 7 bases, with 24 bases left between them. The CDR3 spans 18 residues. The CDR3 region is CASGLVAKRAPGFSGYTF. DNA for the CDR3: TGTGCTAGTGGTTTGGTAGCCAAACGAGCCCCAGGCTTTAGTGGCTACACCTTC.

This clone showed up just a few times. This chain links TRBV6-4 with TRBJ2-7; either TRBD1 or TRBD2 may fit D (5 bases each). V was clipped by 7 bases and J by 0 bases, with 13 bases between them. CDR1 and CDR2 from the germline V gene are MRHNA and SNTAGT. The CDR3 has 14 residues. This chain's CDR3 is CASTSGTVSYEQYF. Written as DNA, the CDR3 is TGTGCCAGCACATCCGGGACGGTCTCCTACGAGCAGTACTTC.

Comment on this clone: One end of the junction varies from germline; a read error may be responsible. The CDR3 DNA sequence: TGTGCCAGCAGTTTAGGAGGGTATGGCTACACCTTC. Translation: CASSLGGYGYTF. The chain carries TRBV11-2 and TRBJ1-2; D not certain. CDR1 SGHAT and CDR2 FQNNGV come from the germline V gene. The CDR3 consists of 12 residues.

This clone showed up many times. The chain has TRBV7-9 and TRBJ2-1, with D uncertain. Germline V gives CDR1 SEHNR, CDR2 FQNEAQ (reference sequence). This CDR3 has 12 amino acids. Trimming stripped 6 bases from V and 10 bases from J, with 13 bases between. CDR3 bases: TGTGCCAGCAGGTTTTTAGAGCCCGAGCAGTTCTTC. Its translation: CASRFLEPEQFF.

The chain carries TRBV7-2 and TRBJ1-2, with TRBD1 matching over 10 bases. CDR3 size: 15 residues. Looked up from germline, CDR1 is SGHTA and CDR2 is FQGNSA. V shed 2 bases and J 7 bases; nucleotides not matched to a gene: 7. DNA for the CDR3: TGTGCCAGCAGCTTACAATTAGGGACAGGGGCTGGCTACACCTTC. Protein sequence: CASSLQLGTGAGYTF.

This clone has only a few counts. V and J are TRBV6-5 and TRBJ2-1, with 10 bases that match TRBD1. Trimming at V came to 1 base and at J to 10 bases, leaving 7 bases not matched to a gene. This CDR3 contains 15 residues. Germline CDR1 MNHEY, CDR2 SVGAGI. CDR3 in amino acids: CASSYFQTGGQEQFF. The CDR3 region has the DNA TGTGCCAGCAGTTACTTCCAGACAGGGGGCCAGGAGCAGTTCTTC.

This clone was found a few times. J is TRBJ1-2 and V is TRBV29-1; D is unresolved. The CDR3 runs to 14 residues. V was cut by 7 bases and J by 3 bases, with 18 bases left in between. Germline assignment: CDR1 SQVTM and CDR2 ANQGSEA. CDR3 amino acids: CSGTDTNRDYGYTF. DNA for the CDR3: TGCAGCGGAACCGACACAAACCGCGACTATGGCTACACCTTC.

This rearrangement joins TRBV6-1 to TRBJ1-4, with D possibly matching TRBD1 (6 bases). The length of the CDR3 is 11 residues. Trimming pared 4 bases from V and 14 bases from J, leaving 11 bases between. Germline loops: CDR1 MNHNS, CDR2 SASEGT. Here the CDR3 reads CASSGGARLFF. The CDR3 nucleotides are TGTGCCAGCAGTGGGGGGGCGAGGCTGTTTTTT.

V gene TRBV29-1 combines with J gene TRBJ2-6, with 9 bases matching TRBD1. The CDR3 is 17 residues long. Germline values: CDR1 SQVTM, CDR2 ANQGSEA. Losses at the gene ends were 4 bases for V and 3 bases for J; bases not matched to a gene: 10. CDR3 sequence reads: CSVATDRGTFGANVLTF. CDR3 DNA sequence: TGCAGCGTTGCGACGGACAGGGGAACCTTTGGGGCCAACGTCCTGACTTTC. Variable domain in full (rest from reference TRBV29-1 and TRBJ2-6): SAVISQKPSRDICQRGTSLTIQCQVDSQVTMMFWYRQQPGQSLTLIATANQGSEATYESGFVIDKFPISRPNLTFSTLTVSNMSPEDSSIYLCSVATDRGTFGANVLTFGAGSRLTVL.

The chain employs TRBV6-1 and TRBJ2-5; TRBD2 matches 10 bases. V dropped 2 bases and J dropped 5; count of bases not matched to a gene: 8. The germline V gene encodes CDR1 MNHNS and CDR2 SASEGT. This CDR3 has 16 amino acids. CDR3 sequence: CASSEYTSGVGETQYF. In DNA form, the CDR3 reads TGTGCCAGCAGTGAATATACTAGCGGGGTAGGGGAGACCCAGTACTTC.

This clone was seen more than once but under ten times. This sequence joins TRBV14 and TRBJ1-1; D is unresolved. The CDR3 covers 13 residues. Germline V lookup: CDR1 SGHDN, CDR2 FVKESK. V was shortened by 4 bases and J by 1 base, with 7 bases between the two germline ends. CDR3 bases: TGTGCCAGCAGCCCCTACAGGAACACTGAAGCTTTCTTT. Its protein is CASSPYRNTEAFF.

This clone was found once. The chain uses TRBV7-9 and TRBJ2-7, with TRBD1 matching 7 bases. This CDR3 comprises 14 residues. Germline V gives CDR1 SEHNR, CDR2 FQNEAQ (reference sequence). The ends lost 5 bases at V and 1 base at J; junction bases unmatched: 5. The DNA of the CDR3 is TGTGCCAGCAGCCCCCGGGACAGATCCTACGAGCAGTACTTC. This translates into CASSPRDRSYEQYF.

J is TRBJ2-3 and V is TRBV6-6; D is possibly TRBD2 (6 bases). Trimming shortened V by 7 bases and J by 2 bases, and 16 bases separated the two germline ends. The CDR3 has 15 residues. CDR1 MNHNY and CDR2 SVGAGI come from the germline V gene (reference sequence). CDR3 DNA: TGTGCCAGCACCATGGGGACTCTCCTCACAGATACGCAGTATTTT. Translating it yields CASTMGTLLTDTQYF.

The chain employs TRBV5-1 and TRBJ1-4; TRBD1 matches at 9 bases. The CDR3 sequence is 14 residues long. Germline CDR1 and CDR2: SGHRS and YFSETQ. Trimming at V came to 2 bases and at J to 7 bases, leaving 3 bases not matched to a gene. The DNA of the CDR3 is TGCGCCAGCAGCTTACAGGGGGCTGGTGAAAAACTGTTTTTT. As protein: CASSLQGAGEKLFF.

The chain employs TRBV4-1 and TRBJ2-7; 9 bases map to TRBD1. Germline CDR1 MGHRA, CDR2 YSYEKL. There are 16 residues in the CDR3. The junction had 11 bases not matched to a gene; V was cut back by 3 bases and J by 5 bases. The chain's CDR3 is CASSHQLWDRANEQYF. CDR3 bases: TGCGCCAGCAGCCACCAACTATGGGACAGGGCGAACGAGCAGTACTTC.

The gene calls are TRBV29-1 and TRBJ1-1; 8 nucleotides agree with TRBD1. This CDR3 region has 13 residues. Germline lookup yields CDR1 SQVTM and CDR2 ANQGSEA. The junction had 9 bases not matched to a gene; V was cut back by 3 bases and J by 9 bases. CDR3 in DNA: TGCAGCGTTGACGGTGGGGGGACAGGTAAAGCTTTCTTT. Its translation is CSVDGGGTGKAFF. Full variable domain (missing parts from reference TRBV29-1 and TRBJ1-1): SAVISQKPSRDICQRGTSLTIQCQVDSQVTMMFWYRQQPGQSLTLIATANQGSEATYESGFVIDKFPISRPNLTFSTLTVSNMSPEDSSIYLCSVDGGGTGKAFFGQGTRLTVV.